A single sample is the source of the 8 T cell receptor beta chains below, sequenced in a study of Ad26.COV2.S vaccination and SARS-CoV-2 variants (dated by TCRdb to the early 2020s). Libraries came from the immunoSEQ multiplex PCR assay. Held by TCRdb, this immuneACCESS table contains in-frame sequences only and omits some clones. Under half of the omission traces to an unresolved V gene where checked; the cause of the rest is unknown. This sample is represented by 320,000 or so clones; roughly 88% of them were singletons. The ten largest account for around 5.5% of the sample. The treatment or condition label on this specimen signifies: about 20 received Ad26.COV2.S at low or high dose, single or two shots; roughly five received placebo; per-sample allocation not given. Repertoires of vaccine and placebo recipients were sequenced from samples taken on day 63 after the first injection. The sample in question was peripheral blood, obtained in a trial of Ad26.COV2.S vaccine versus placebo. Receptors originate from a person aged 18-60 years who received the Ad26.COV2.S COVID-19 vaccine or a placebo.

V usage is TRBV29-1 and J usage is TRBJ1-5, with TRBD1 matching 7 bases. Looked up from germline, CDR1 is SQVTM and CDR2 is ANQGSEA. CDR3 length equals 14 residues. The V segment lost 4 bases and the J segment 7 bases; nucleotides outside the gene matches: 10. CDR3 amino acids: CSVGGRGVGQPQHF. Here the CDR3 DNA reads TGCAGCGTTGGAGGCAGGGGGGTCGGGCAGCCCCAGCATTTT.

The V gene is TRBV7-2, the J gene TRBJ2-7, with 7 bases lining up with TRBD1. Trimming at V came to 3 bases and at J to 2 bases, leaving 4 bases not matched to a gene. The germline gives CDR1 SGHTA, CDR2 FQGNSA. This CDR3 is 14 amino acids long. CDR3 coding DNA: TGTGCCAGCAGCTTCCCGGGACAGCCCTACGAGCAGTACTTC. It yields the protein CASSFPGQPYEQYF. The complete variable domain, with remaining parts taken from reference TRBV7-2 and TRBJ2-7, reads GAGVSQSPSNKVTEKGKDVELRCDPISGHTALYWYRQSLGQGLEFLIYFQGNSAPDKSGLPSDRFSAERTGGSVSTLTIQRTQQEDSAVYLCASSFPGQPYEQYFGPGTRLTVT.

V is TRBV5-4 and J is TRBJ2-1; possibly TRBD1 for D (5 bases). The V end was cut by 0 bases, the J end by 8 bases, with 12 bases between. The CDR3 is 14 amino acids. CDR1 is SGHNT, CDR2 YYREEE, per germline (reference sequence). The CDR3 is CASSLADSRDEQFF. CDR3 DNA: TGTGCCAGCAGCTTGGCTGACAGTCGTGATGAGCAGTTCTTC. Using reference TRBV5-4 and TRBJ2-1 for the parts outside the CDR3, the full variable domain is ETGVTQSPTHLIKTRGQQVTLRCSSQSGHNTVSWYQQALGQGPQFIFQYYREEENGRGNFPPRFSGLQFPNYSSELNVNALELDDSALYLCASSLADSRDEQFFGPGTRLTVL.

The gene calls are TRBV11-2 and TRBJ2-7; D gene ambiguous. V lost 3 bases and J lost 2, with 20 bases in between. The CDR3 is made up of 17 amino acids. Germline V gene data show CDR1 as SGHAT and CDR2 as FQNNGV. CDR3: CASSFEWMDGLPYEQYV. DNA for the CDR3: TGTGCCAGCAGCTTTGAGTGGATGGACGGTTTACCCTACGAGCAGTACGTC.

V is TRBV7-2 and J is TRBJ1-2, with D unclear. The V end was cut by 5 bases, the J end by 6 bases, with 16 bases between. The CDR3 is 14 residues long. Germline V gives CDR1 SGHTA, CDR2 FQGNSA. The CDR3 protein is CASSPHRAGDGYTF. The DNA for the CDR3 is TGTGCCAGCAGCCCACATCGAGCTGGAGATGGCTACACCTTC. The full variable domain, completed using reference TRBV7-2 and TRBJ1-2, is GAGVSQSPSNKVTEKGKDVELRCDPISGHTALYWYRQSLGQGLEFLIYFQGNSAPDKSGLPSDRFSAERTGGSVSTLTIQRTQQEDSAVYLCASSPHRAGDGYTFGSGTRLTVV.

This sequence joins TRBV7-9 and TRBJ2-3; perhaps TRBD1 as D (6 bases). CDR1 and CDR2 from the germline V gene are SEHNR and FQNEAQ (reference sequence). CDR3 length: 13 amino acids. V shed 7 bases and J shed 2 bases, with 10 bases lying between them. The chain's CDR3 is CASNRAFTDTQYF. DNA for the CDR3: TGTGCCAGCAACAGGGCCTTCACAGATACGCAGTATTTT.

The J gene is TRBJ2-7, the V gene TRBV5-6; TRBD1 matches 10 bases. The CDR3 runs to 17 residues. V shed 4 bases, J shed 1 base, and the junction held 11 bases outside the gene matches. The germline gives CDR1 SGHDT, CDR2 YYEEEE. The CDR3 reads CASSGGQGWYGSYEQYF. CDR3 nucleotides: TGTGCCAGCAGCGGGGGACAGGGGTGGTATGGGTCCTACGAGCAGTACTTC.

J is TRBJ2-2 and V is TRBV13; no clear D. The germline V gene has CDR1 PRHDT and CDR2 FYEKMQ (reference sequence). This CDR3 contains 15 residues. Trimming removed 5 bases at V and 6 bases at J, with 16 bases between. Here the CDR3 reads CASSPAGLPAGELFF. Here the CDR3 DNA reads TGTGCCAGCAGCCCGGCCGGCCTCCCCGCCGGGGAGCTGTTTTTT.